This is a list of T cell receptor beta chains from one sample in a study of cytomegalovirus exposure and HLA in healthy donors. Here immunoSEQ multiplex PCR was the method, and the copy in TCRdb shows in-frame clones only, minus some. The sample shows about 160,000 clones, roughly 63% of them seen only once. Sequenced sample: PBMCs. The origin of the receptors is a woman aged 60-75 years in good health and CMV-seropositive. Each CDR3 is given with its conserved first and last residue. The D gene is left open where the match is weak. Clone size, where shown, is once, few, many, or a class for clones that have expanded.

v_gene,abundance,d_gene,j_gene,CDR3nt,CDR3aa
TRBV27,NA,TRBD1,TRBJ2-5,TGTGCCAGCAGTAGACAGGGGGGGGAGACCCAGTACTTC,CASSRQGGETQYF
TRBV29-1,once,NA,TRBJ2-7,TGCAGCGCCCTTGGGCCAGCATCCTACGAGCAGTACTTC,CSALGPASYEQYF
TRBV29-1,few,TRBD1,TRBJ1-2,TGCAGCGACCTGGGACAGGGGGCGGGTTATGGCTACACCTTC,CSDLGQGAGYGYTF
TRBV28,NA,NA,TRBJ2-3,TGTGCCAGCAGTCCTGGTGTCTTTTACATTTTTCAGGATACGCAGTATTTT,CASSPGVFYIFQDTQYF
TRBV5-4,NA,NA,TRBJ2-2,TGTGCCAGCAGCACTAGAGAGACCGGGGAGCTGTTTTTT,CASSTRETGELFF
TRBV28,NA,NA,TRBJ2-1,TGTGCCTCCAAGGGGCCCATGGATGAGCAGTTCTTC,CASKGPMDEQFF
TRBV10-2,NA,TRBD2,TRBJ2-3,TGCGCCAGCAGGGGGACTAGCGGCCCCACAGATACGCAGTATTTT,CASRGTSGPTDTQYF
TRBV6-5,NA,NA,TRBJ1-2,TGTGCCAGCAGTGCCCGACAGCCTCGGGACTATGGCTACACCTTC,CASSARQPRDYGYTF
TRBV7-2,few,NA,TRBJ1-5,TGTGCCAGCAGCTTACAGGGAGGCAATCAGCCCGAGCATTTT,CASSLQGGNQPEHF
TRBV19,NA,TRBD2,TRBJ2-7,TGTGCCAGTAGTCCTAGCGGGAGTGTATCCTACGAGCAGTACTTC,CASSPSGSVSYEQYF
TRBV7-2,few,TRBD2,TRBJ2-7,TGTGCCAGCAGCCCGGGGGGAGCGAGCGGCTCCTACGAGCAGTACTTC,CASSPGGASGSYEQYF
TRBV18,NA,NA,TRBJ2-3,TGTGCCAGCTCACCACGGACTCCTTCTAACACAGATACGCAGTATTTT,CASSPRTPSNTDTQYF
TRBV13,few,TRBD1,TRBJ2-5,TGTGCCAGCACCGATACCCCGGACAGGGGCATCGAGACCCAGTACTTC,CASTDTPDRGIETQYF
TRBV5-1,NA,TRBD2,TRBJ2-5,TGCGCCAGCAGCTTAGTGGGAGCGGGGGAGACCCAGTACTTC,CASSLVGAGETQYF
TRBV7-2,NA,TRBD1,TRBJ1-1,TGTGCCAGCAGCTTAAAGGTCCTGGGACAGCCGAACACTGAAGCTTTCTTT,CASSLKVLGQPNTEAFF
TRBV28,NA,TRBD2,TRBJ2-7,TGTGCCAGCAGGGTTAGCGGGATGGTCGACGAGCAGTACTTC,CASRVSGMVDEQYF
TRBV28,NA,NA,TRBJ2-7,TGTGCCAGCATAGCGGCGCTTCGTCCCGAGCAGTACTTC,CASIAALRPEQYF
TRBV28,NA,TRBD1,TRBJ1-2,TGTGCCAGCAGCCACCTAGGCCAGGGGGCATCAGGCTACACCTTC,CASSHLGQGASGYTF
TRBV2,NA,NA,TRBJ2-7,TGTGCCAGCAGTCTTGTTAGACAGTACGAGCAGTACTTC,CASSLVRQYEQYF
TRBV28,NA,NA,TRBJ1-2,TGTGCCAGCAGGAGGGCTAGGGAGTACACCTTC,CASRRAREYTF
TRBV7-9,NA,TRBD1,TRBJ1-1,TGTGCCAGCAGCTTAGGACAGGGAGCCAACTTT,CASSLGQGANF
TRBV5-6,few,TRBD2,TRBJ2-5,TGTGCCAGCAGCGAGACTAGCGGGAGGACGCAAGAGACCCAGTACTTC,CASSETSGRTQETQYF
TRBV29-1,NA,NA,TRBJ2-1,TGCAGCGTCAACCGGGCCCAACAGGGAAGGTCCTACAATGAGCAGTTCTTC,CSVNRAQQGRSYNEQFF
TRBV6-5,NA,TRBD2,TRBJ2-7,TGTGCCAGCACCCCGGGCGGGGGAGGCGAGCAGTACTTC,CASTPGGGGEQYF
TRBV7-9,few,NA,TRBJ2-1,TGTGCCAGCAGCTTAGTAATGGTGACAGATGAGCAGTTCTTC,CASSLVMVTDEQFF
TRBV7-9,NA,NA,TRBJ2-1,TGTGCCAGCAGCACTCCCGACAATGAGCAGTTCTTC,CASSTPDNEQFF
TRBV5-6,few,NA,TRBJ1-1,TGTGCCAGCAGCTTACGGGTAAACACTGAAGCTTTCTTT,CASSLRVNTEAFF
TRBV12-5,few,TRBD2,TRBJ2-5,TGTGCTAGTGGTTTGGTGGGGGGGGAGACCCAGTACTTC,CASGLVGGETQYF
TRBV18,few,TRBD1,TRBJ2-2,TGTGCCAGCTCACGTCAGGGGGAGAACACCGGGGAGCTGTTTTTT,CASSRQGENTGELFF
TRBV5-1,NA,TRBD2,TRBJ2-1,TGCGCCAGCAGCTTACTAGCGGGAGTGGCGGCGGGTGAGCAGTTCTTC,CASSLLAGVAAGEQFF
TRBV6-6,few,TRBD1,TRBJ1-1,TGTGCCAGCAGTCCCGGACAGGGTAACACTGAAGCTTTCTTT,CASSPGQGNTEAFF
TRBV28,few,NA,TRBJ2-7,TGTGCCAGCAGTTTGGCGGGAAAATTCTACGAGCAGTACTTC,CASSLAGKFYEQYF
TRBV11-2,NA,NA,TRBJ1-1,TGTGCCAGCAAGACAGTATACATGAACACTGAAGCTTTCTTT,CASKTVYMNTEAFF
TRBV9,few,TRBD1,TRBJ1-5,TGTGCCAGCAGCGTAGATGGACAGGGGTATCAGCCCCAGCATTTT,CASSVDGQGYQPQHF
TRBV15,NA,NA,TRBJ1-4,TGTGCCACCAGCAGAGGACAGGCGGGTGAAAAACTGTTTTTT,CATSRGQAGEKLFF
TRBV29-1,NA,TRBD1,TRBJ1-1,TGCAGCGCTCCGACAGGGGGCGCAGCTTTCTTT,CSAPTGGAAFF
TRBV9,NA,NA,TRBJ2-2,TGTGCCAGCAGCGTAGACGGACAGCTACACGGGGAGCTGTTTTTT,CASSVDGQLHGELFF
TRBV12-5,few,NA,TRBJ2-3,TGTGCTAGTGGTTTGGTACGGGATGGGCTAGCCCGCACAGATACGCAGTATTTT,CASGLVRDGLARTDTQYF
TRBV27,NA,NA,TRBJ2-1,TGTGCCAGCGGGACTGGGGATGAGCAGTTCTTC,CASGTGDEQFF
TRBV28,few,TRBD2,TRBJ2-7,TGTGCCAGCAGCCCCGAGCTAGCGGGAGTCGGAGAGCAGTACTTC,CASSPELAGVGEQYF
TRBV6-4,once,TRBD2,TRBJ2-2,TGTGCCAGCGGCCTACTAACGGGACTAGCGGGAGGGCGCGGCACCGGGGAGCTGTTTTTT,CASGLLTGLAGGRGTGELFF
TRBV27,NA,TRBD2,TRBJ2-3,TGTGCCAGCAGTCTCGGACTAGCGGGAGCAGATACGCAGTATTTT,CASSLGLAGADTQYF
TRBV19,few,NA,TRBJ2-7,TGTGCCAGTAGCAACTTTACAGGACCCAACTCCTACGAGCAGTACTTC,CASSNFTGPNSYEQYF
TRBV13,NA,NA,TRBJ2-1,TGTGCCAGCAGCTTATCCCGGGTCGGGGACAATGAGCAGTTCTTC,CASSLSRVGDNEQFF
TRBV4-2,few,NA,TRBJ1-1,TGTGCCAGCAGCCAAGGGAGAGGCAACACTGAAGCTTTCTTT,CASSQGRGNTEAFF
TRBV28,NA,NA,TRBJ1-1,TGTGCCAGCACCCAGGGTTTCACTGAAGCTTTCTTT,CASTQGFTEAFF
TRBV5-1,few,TRBD2,TRBJ2-1,TGCGCCAGCAGCGCAGGACTAGCGGGATACAATGAGCAGTTCTTC,CASSAGLAGYNEQFF
TRBV5-4,few,TRBD1,TRBJ1-4,TGTGCCAGCAGCACATGGACAGGGGGCTCTGGAAAACTGTTTTTT,CASSTWTGGSGKLFF